The TCR beta chain under discussion was sequenced for a study of T cell repertoires in cytomegalovirus infection. Study at large: An indication of both CMV infection and matching HLA type came from public TCR beta signatures.

Findings of the study overall: Accumulated public TCR beta family frequency recognized individuals carrying CMV together with the relevant HLA.

The CDR3 has 14 amino acids. With V trimmed by 9 bases and J by 6 bases, 5 bases remained unmatched. CDR1 SGHTA and CDR2 FQGNSA come from the germline V gene. The table lists this clonotype with many counts. The antigen is undetermined. TCRdb passed the reads through MiXCR, listing each CDR3 protein once. Found here are about 480,000 distinct CDR3 sequences, about 33% of them singletons; the top ten hold 17%. The rearrangement uses TRBV7-2 and TRBJ1-6; 10 positions agree with TRBD1. The sample was cultured PBMCs, taken from culture after CMV antigen stimulation. This receptor was obtained from a human donor in good health (CMV status not recorded). Some clones in this sample may be carry-over from other donors' samples. CDR3 protein: CASSGTGVNSPLHF. Here the CDR3 DNA reads TGTGCCAGTAGTGGGACAGGGGTTAATTCACCCCTCCACTTT.